This T cell receptor beta chain was identified in a study of T cell clones after liver transplantation. Study-level information: Third-party-reactive TCRbeta sequences from pre-transplant mixed lymphocyte reactions served as antigen-independent comparators. Tolerance: complete withdrawal held at least one year, liver enzymes staying within twice normal.

The V gene end was trimmed by 11 bases and the J gene end by 4 bases; junction bases not matched to a gene: 7. Germline CDR1 is MNHEY and CDR2 is SMNVEV (reference sequence). The CDR3 spans 14 residues. Produced via immunoSEQ multiplex PCR; TCRdb's table is partial and in-frame only. The sample consists of tens of thousands of clones, around 92% of them appearing once. The sequencing used CD4+ T cells from blood, collected about 27 months after liver transplant. V usage is TRBV27 and J usage is TRBJ2-7; 14 nucleotides align to TRBD2. This TCR was sampled from a human patient who received a liver transplant. The graft donor may have contributed some T cells. This CDR3 reads CAPAGLAGEYEQYF. The CDR3 region has the DNA TGTGCCCCCGCGGGACTAGCGGGAGAGTACGAGCAGTACTTC.